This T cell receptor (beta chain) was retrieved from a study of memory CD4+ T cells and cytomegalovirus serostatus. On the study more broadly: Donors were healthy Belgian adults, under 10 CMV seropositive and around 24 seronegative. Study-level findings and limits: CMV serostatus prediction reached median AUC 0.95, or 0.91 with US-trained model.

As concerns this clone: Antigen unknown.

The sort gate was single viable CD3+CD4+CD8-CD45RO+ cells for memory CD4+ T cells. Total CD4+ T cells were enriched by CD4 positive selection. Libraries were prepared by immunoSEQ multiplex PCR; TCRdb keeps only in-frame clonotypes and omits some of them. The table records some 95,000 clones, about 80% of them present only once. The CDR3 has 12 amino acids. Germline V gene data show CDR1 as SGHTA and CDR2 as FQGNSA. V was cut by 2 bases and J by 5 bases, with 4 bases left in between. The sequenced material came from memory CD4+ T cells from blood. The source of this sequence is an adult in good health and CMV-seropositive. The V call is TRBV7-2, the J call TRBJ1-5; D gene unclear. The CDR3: CASSLPDQPQHF. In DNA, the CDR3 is TGTGCCAGCAGCTTACCAGATCAGCCCCAGCATTTT.